This T cell receptor (beta chain) was identified in a study of blood T cell repertoires in COVID-19. Study-level information: T cells, B-cell-depleted T cells, or PBMCs supplied cDNA or gDNA.

The V end lost 5 bases, the J end lost 1 base, and 11 bases lay between the germline ends. Germline assignment: CDR1 PRHDT and CDR2 FYEKMQ (reference sequence). The CDR3 loop spans 14 amino acids. Assay used: immunoSEQ multiplex PCR; TCRdb lists only in-frame clones, some missing. The data hold approximately 200,000 clones, with roughly 84% observed a single time. Sequenced: peripheral blood. The chain uses TRBV13 and TRBJ2-5; no clear D. The clonotype comes from a woman aged 25 to 45 who had recovered from COVID-19. The CDR3 loop reads CASSPRLTQETQYF. As DNA, the CDR3 is TGTGCCAGCAGCCCCCGACTCACCCAAGAGACCCAGTACTTC.